Below are 2 T cell receptor beta chains sequenced from a single sample in a study of technical replicates of blood from a handful of donors. This table comes from immunoSEQ multiplex PCR, and its TCRdb copy is limited to in-frame clones, with some not included. The table records about 66,000 clones, 70% to 90% of them present only once. The source material was PBMCs. All receptors come from a human donor in good health. Some clones in this sample may be carry-over from other donors' samples.

J is TRBJ2-7 and V is TRBV14; 10 positions match TRBD2. This CDR3 comprises 17 residues. V gave up 0 bases and J gave up 1 base; unmatched junction bases: 6. The germline CDR1 and CDR2 sequences are SGHDN and FVKESK. The CDR3, as DNA: TGTGCCAGCAGCCAAGATCTGGAGCGGGGGGGATCCTACGAGCAGTACTTC. This gives the protein CASSQDLERGGSYEQYF.

CDR3 in amino acids: CASSTTDTATNEKLFF. Written as DNA, the CDR3 is TGTGCCAGTAGCACGACGGACACCGCAACTAATGAAAAACTGTTTTTT. The J gene is TRBJ1-4, the V gene TRBV19; D perhaps matches TRBD1 (5 bases). Trimming removed 6 bases from V and 0 bases from J, with 14 bases in between. The germline V gene encodes CDR1 LNHDA and CDR2 SQIVND (reference sequence). The CDR3 has 16 amino acids.